One and the same sample provided the 4 T cell receptor beta chains below, sequenced in a study of blood T cell repertoires in COVID-19. Clones were read by immunoSEQ multiplex PCR, and TCRdb kept only the in-frame ones, dropping some. The data show around 280,000 clones, with about 82% seen just once and 4% to 5% held by the top ten. Sequenced material: peripheral blood. Receptor source: a woman aged 50 to 60 with active or convalescent COVID-19.

This chain uses TRBV18 with TRBJ2-1; TRBD2 is a possible D gene (5 bases). This CDR3 has 17 amino acids. V lost 3 bases and J 3 bases, leaving 18 bases between the germline ends. Germline loops: CDR1 KGHSH, CDR2 LQKENI. The CDR3 region has the DNA TGTGCCAGCTCACCGAAGACGGTCGGGAACCTCTACAATGAGCAGTTCTTC. Residues: CASSPKTVGNLYNEQFF.

This clone was observed a few times. The chain uses TRBV7-2 and TRBJ1-2; no definite D call. This CDR3 is 14 amino acids long. From germline, CDR1 is SGHTA and CDR2 FQGNSA. Trimming removed 1 base at V and 3 bases at J, with 9 bases between. CDR3 sequence (DNA): TGTGCCAGCAGCTTAGTTGCGTCTTACTATGGCTACACCTTC. The encoded protein is CASSLVASYYGYTF.

V gene TRBV7-9 combines with J gene TRBJ2-1; 13 nucleotides line up with TRBD2. Trimming removed 1 base from V and 5 bases from J; junction bases left unmatched: 5. The germline V gene has CDR1 SEHNR and CDR2 FQNEAQ (reference sequence). The CDR3 contains 17 residues. The CDR3 DNA sequence: TGTGCCAGCAGCTTAGGCACTAGCGGGAGGGCGGACAATGAGCAGTTCTTC. Translation: CASSLGTSGRADNEQFF.

This clone was counted once. The chain is built from TRBV7-9 and TRBJ1-5; no reliable D call. The CDR3 contains 12 residues. Trimming stripped 5 bases from V and 7 bases from J, with 9 bases between. Germline loops: CDR1 SEHNR, CDR2 FQNEAQ (reference sequence). CDR3 coding DNA: TGTGCCAGCAGCGTCGGCGGACAGCCCCAGCATTTT. This gives the protein CASSVGGQPQHF.